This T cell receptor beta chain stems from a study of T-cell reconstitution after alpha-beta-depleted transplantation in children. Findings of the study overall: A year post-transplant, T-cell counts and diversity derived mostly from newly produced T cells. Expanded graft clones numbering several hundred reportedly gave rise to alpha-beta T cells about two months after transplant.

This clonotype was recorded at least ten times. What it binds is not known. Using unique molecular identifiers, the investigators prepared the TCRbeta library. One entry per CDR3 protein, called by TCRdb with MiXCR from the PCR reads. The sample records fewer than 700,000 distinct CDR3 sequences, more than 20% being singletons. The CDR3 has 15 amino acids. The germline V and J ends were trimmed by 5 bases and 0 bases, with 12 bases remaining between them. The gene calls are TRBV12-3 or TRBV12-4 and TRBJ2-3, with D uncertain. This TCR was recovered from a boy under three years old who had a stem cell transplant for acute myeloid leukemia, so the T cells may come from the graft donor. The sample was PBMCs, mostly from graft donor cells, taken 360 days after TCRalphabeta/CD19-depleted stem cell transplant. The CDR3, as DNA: TGTGCCAGCAGTAGCCGGACGTGGAGCACAGATACGCAGTATTTT. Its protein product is CASSSRTWSTDTQYF.